What follows are 7 T cell receptor beta chains derived from one specimen sequenced in a study of cytomegalovirus exposure and HLA in healthy donors. The PCR employed 60 Vbeta primers together with 13 Jbeta primers. TCRdb keeps only in-frame clones here, not all; method: immunoSEQ multiplex PCR. The sample has 63,000 or so clones, approximately 70% seen once; the top ten hold approximately 5.4%. The source material was PBMCs. These receptors were obtained from a man in his fifties in good health and CMV-seronegative.

This chain uses TRBV6-5 with TRBJ2-5, with 8 nucleotides matching TRBD2. In germline, CDR1 is MNHEY, CDR2 SVGAGI. The junction had 6 bases not matched to a gene; V was cut back by 5 bases and J by 7 bases. The CDR3 loop spans 13 amino acids. The CDR3 coding sequence is TGTGCCAGCAGTGAGACTAGCGCAGGGACCCAGTACTTC. It specifies CASSETSAGTQYF.

J is TRBJ2-2 and V is TRBV28, with 7 positions matching TRBD1. The V gene's germline CDR1 is MDHEN and CDR2 SYDVKM. V lost 7 bases, J lost 7 bases, and 15 bases stayed unmatched. The CDR3 has 16 residues. CDR3 nucleotides: TGTGCCAGCATCAAGCCCTCCAGGGGGACGATCGGGGAGCTGTTTTTT. Translated: CASIKPSRGTIGELFF. Full variable domain (missing parts from reference TRBV28 and TRBJ2-2): DVKVTQSSRYLVKRTGEKVFLECVQDMDHENMFWYRQDPGLGLRLIYFSYDVKMKEKGDIPEGYSVSREKKERFSLILESASTNQTSMYLCASIKPSRGTIGELFFGEGSRLTVL.

The rearrangement links TRBV5-1 to TRBJ2-3; 9 positions agree with TRBD2. This CDR3 is 16 amino acids long. V shed 3 bases and J 4 bases; nucleotides not matched to a gene: 9. Germline V gene sequence: CDR1 SGHRS, CDR2 YFSETQ. The CDR3: CASSWGGGASADTQYF. The CDR3 nucleotides are TGCGCCAGCAGCTGGGGCGGGGGGGCCTCGGCAGATACGCAGTATTTT.

This clone was counted between two and nine times. The chain links TRBV6-1 to TRBJ1-3, with TRBD1 identical over 8 bases. V gave up 3 bases and J gave up 0 bases; unmatched junction bases: 7. From germline, CDR1 is MNHNS and CDR2 SASEGT. This CDR3 is built from 17 residues. The CDR3 loop reads CASSDRDRSLSGNTIYF. The DNA for the CDR3 is TGTGCCAGCAGTGACCGGGACAGGTCCCTCTCTGGAAACACCATATATTTT.

The chain uses TRBV4-1 and TRBJ1-3, with D maybe TRBD1 (5 bases). There are 15 residues in the CDR3. V gave up 4 bases and J gave up 1 base, with 11 bases separating them. Germline values: CDR1 MGHRA, CDR2 YSYEKL. The CDR3 is CASSRIGGSGNTIYF. The CDR3 nucleotides read TGCGCCAGCAGCCGAATCGGGGGGTCTGGAAACACCATATATTTT.

This clone has a single count. The chain recombines TRBV19 with TRBJ1-3; D not resolved. Germline lookup yields CDR1 LNHDA and CDR2 SQIVND (reference sequence). V lost 7 bases, J lost 0 bases, and 10 bases lay in between. This CDR3 is 14 amino acids long. This CDR3 reads CASTSLASGNTIYF. In DNA, the CDR3 is TGTGCCAGTACGTCCCTAGCCTCTGGAAACACCATATATTTT.

This chain uses TRBV7-9 with TRBJ1-5; D is uncertain. The germline V gene encodes CDR1 SEHNR and CDR2 FQNEAQ (reference sequence). The CDR3 contains 12 residues. V lost 3 bases and J 5 bases, leaving 5 bases between the germline ends. The CDR3, as DNA: TGTGCCAGCAGCTTCTCAGATCAGCCCCAGCATTTT. It translates to CASSFSDQPQHF.